This T cell receptor (beta chain) is from a study of cytomegalovirus exposure and HLA in healthy donors. General study points: Indistinguishable V segments, including TRBV6-2 and TRBV6-3, were excluded. CMV serostatus was the sole immune exposure data available.

Primers included in the PCR were 60 Vbeta and 13 Jbeta primers. Only in-frame clones appear in the TCRdb table, and some are missing; sequencing was by immunoSEQ multiplex PCR. The sample holds 150,000 to 200,000 clones, 79% seen once. V shed 4 bases and J shed 2 bases, with 13 bases lying between them. Germline lookup yields CDR1 SGHRS and CDR2 YFSETQ. The length of the CDR3 is 15 residues. This clone turned up a few times. What it binds is unknown. Material for sequencing was PBMCs. This chain joins TRBV5-1 and TRBJ1-3; D call uncertain. This receptor was identified in a woman aged 25-40 years in good health and CMV-seropositive. CDR3 region: CASSIGREAGNTIYF. The CDR3 nucleotides are TGCGCCAGCAGCATAGGAAGGGAGGCTGGAAACACCATATATTTT. The full variable domain, in which reference TRBV5-1 and TRBJ1-3 provide the parts outside the CDR3, is KAGVTQTPRYLIKTRGQQVTLSCSPISGHRSVSWYQQTPGQGLQFLFEYFSETQRNKGNFPGRFSGRQFSNSRSEMNVSTLELGDSALYLCASSIGREAGNTIYFGEGSWLTVV.